This TCR beta chain was captured by sequencing in a study of early T cells in non-severe SARS-CoV-2 infection. TCRdb independently ran MiXCR on the 5' RACE reads; one entry per CDR3 protein. The profile shows tens of thousands of distinct CDR3 sequences, around 19% of them singletons. Germline CDR1 reads KGHDR; CDR2 reads SFDVKD. The CDR3 covers 16 residues. Trimming shortened V by 3 bases and J by 3 bases, and 16 bases separated the two germline ends. The rearrangement joins TRBV24-1 to TRBJ1-2; maybe TRBD1 (6 bases). This TCR derives from an adult who was a healthcare worker with PCR-confirmed SARS-CoV-2 infection or an uninfected control (not recorded which). The specimen comprised whole blood, sampled at baseline. In DNA form, the CDR3 reads TGTGCCACCAGTGATAGAGGCAGGGGCTCGGACTATGGCTACACCTTC. Its translation is CATSDRGRGSDYGYTF.